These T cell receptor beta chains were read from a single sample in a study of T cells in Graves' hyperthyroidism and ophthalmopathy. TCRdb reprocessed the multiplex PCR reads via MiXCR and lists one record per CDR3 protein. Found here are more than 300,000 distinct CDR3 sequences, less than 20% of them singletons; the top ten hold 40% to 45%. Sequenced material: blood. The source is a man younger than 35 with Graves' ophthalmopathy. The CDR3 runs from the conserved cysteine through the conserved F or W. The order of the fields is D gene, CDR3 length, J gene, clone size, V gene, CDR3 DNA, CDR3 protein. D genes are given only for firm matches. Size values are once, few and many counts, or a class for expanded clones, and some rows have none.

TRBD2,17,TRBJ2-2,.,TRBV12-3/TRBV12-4,TGTGCCAGCAGTTTCGTCTGGCGGGGGGGCCCCACCGGGGAGCTGTTTTTT,CASSFVWRGGPTGELFF
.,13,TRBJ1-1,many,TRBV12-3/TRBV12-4,TGTGCCAGCAGTTTTTGGGAGGGGGGTACAGCTTTCTTT,CASSFWEGGTAFF
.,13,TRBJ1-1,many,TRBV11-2,TGTGCCAGCAGCTTAACCTCGAACACTGAAGCTTTCTTT,CASSLTSNTEAFF
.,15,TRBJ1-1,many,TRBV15,TGTGCCACCAGCAGAGTCCGGGGAGGGGGCACTGAAGCTTTCTTT,CATSRVRGGGTEAFF
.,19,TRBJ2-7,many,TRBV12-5,TGTGCTAGTGTTCCTAAACGGGGGCCGCGAGTTTACAGCTCCTACGAGCAGTACTTC,CASVPKRGPRVYSSYEQYF
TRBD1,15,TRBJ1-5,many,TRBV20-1,TGCAGTGCTAAGGGTGGACAGGGGGCAAATCAGCCCCAGCATTTT,CSAKGGQGANQPQHF
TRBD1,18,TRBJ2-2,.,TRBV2,TGTGCCAGCAGTGACGGGACAGGGGGAATTCTTGACACCGGGGAGCTGTTTTTT,CASSDGTGGILDTGELFF
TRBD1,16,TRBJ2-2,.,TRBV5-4,TGTGCCAGCAGCTTGGCAGGGGGCTATAACACCGGGGAGCTGTTTTTT,CASSLAGGYNTGELFF
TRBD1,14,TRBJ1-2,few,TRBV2,TGTGCCAGCAGTGGCCGGACAGGGGAGGATGGCTACACCTTC,CASSGRTGEDGYTF
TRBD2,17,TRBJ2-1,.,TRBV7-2,TGTGCCAGCAGCTACCTAGCGGGAGGGCCTATTTACAATGAGCAGTTCTTC,CASSYLAGGPIYNEQFF
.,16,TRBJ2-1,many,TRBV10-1,TGCGCCAGCAGTTCCATTGAGGGAAAGGGTTTGGATGAGCAGTTCTTC,CASSSIEGKGLDEQFF
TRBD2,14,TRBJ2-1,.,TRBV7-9,TGTGCCAGCACCGTAGCGGGGGATGACAATGAGCAGTTCTTC,CASTVAGDDNEQFF
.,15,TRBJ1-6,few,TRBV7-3,TGTGCCAGCAGCTTAAATGCGGGGCCCGGTTCACCCCTCCACTTT,CASSLNAGPGSPLHF
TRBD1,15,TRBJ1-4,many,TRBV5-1,TGCGCCAGCAGCCCATTGACAGGGTCTAATGAAAAACTGTTTTTT,CASSPLTGSNEKLFF
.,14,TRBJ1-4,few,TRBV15,TGTGCCACCAGCGAGCGGGCAACTAATGAAAAACTGTTTTTT,CATSERATNEKLFF
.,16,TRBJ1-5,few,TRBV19,TGTGCCAGTAGTATTATTGTCGAGGGGCTCAATCAGCCCCAGCATTTT,CASSIIVEGLNQPQHF
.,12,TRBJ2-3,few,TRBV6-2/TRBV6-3,TGTGCCAGCAGTTTCGAGCCAGATACGCAGTATTTT,CASSFEPDTQYF
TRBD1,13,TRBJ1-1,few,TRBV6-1,TGTGCCAGCAGCGTCGACAGGGGAACTGAAGCTTTCTTT,CASSVDRGTEAFF
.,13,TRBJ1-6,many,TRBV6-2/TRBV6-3,TGTGCCAGCAGTAAGGGGTTGGATTCACCCCTCCACTTT,CASSKGLDSPLHF
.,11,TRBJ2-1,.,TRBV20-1,TGCAGTGCTAGGTGGGAATACGAGCAGTTCTTC,CSARWEYEQFF
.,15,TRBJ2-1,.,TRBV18,TGTGCCAGCTCACAAAGCGCCCCTCTGGGAAATGAGCAGTTCTTC,CASSQSAPLGNEQFF
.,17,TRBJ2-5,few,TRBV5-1,TGCGCCAGCAGCCTGGGTCCCGGGGCCCCGGACCAAGAGACCCAGTACTTC,CASSLGPGAPDQETQYF
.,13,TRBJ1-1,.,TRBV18,TGTGCCACGAGAAGGGACCCGAACACTGAAGCTTTCTTT,CATRRDPNTEAFF
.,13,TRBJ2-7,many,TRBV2,TGTGCCAGCAGTGAAACGCCGTACCACGAGCAGTACTTC,CASSETPYHEQYF
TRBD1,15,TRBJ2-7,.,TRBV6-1,TGTGCCAGCACTGGGGGGACAGGGCTGCGGGGCGAGCAGTACTTC,CASTGGTGLRGEQYF
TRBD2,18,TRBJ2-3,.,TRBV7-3,TGTGCCAGCAGCGAAACCGGGACTAGCGGGGGGGCCTGGGATACGCAGTATTTT,CASSETGTSGGAWDTQYF
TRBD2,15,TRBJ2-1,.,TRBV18,TGTGCCAGCTCATCAAGCGGGACTAGCTCCAATGAGCAGTTCTTC,CASSSSGTSSNEQFF
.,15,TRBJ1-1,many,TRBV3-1,TGTGCCAGCAGAGCCAATCCCGGAACGAACACTGAAGCTTTCTTT,CASRANPGTNTEAFF
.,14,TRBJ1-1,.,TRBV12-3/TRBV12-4,TGTGCCAGCAGTTTTTTTGGGTTGAACACTGAAGCTTTCTTT,CASSFFGLNTEAFF
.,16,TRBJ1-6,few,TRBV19,TGTGCCAGTAGTCCCAGCTCGCGGGGAAGTAATTCACCCCTCCACTTT,CASSPSSRGSNSPLHF
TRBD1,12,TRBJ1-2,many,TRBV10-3,TGTGCCATCAGTGCAGGGGGCGTCGGCTACACCTTC,CAISAGGVGYTF
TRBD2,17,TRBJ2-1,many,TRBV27,TGTGCCAGCAGTCCGGGGACTAGGAGGAGAGCCTACAATGAGCAGTTCTTC,CASSPGTRRRAYNEQFF
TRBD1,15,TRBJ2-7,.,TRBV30,TGTGCCTGGACTAGAAACAGGGGACGTGGCTACGAGCAGTACTTC,CAWTRNRGRGYEQYF
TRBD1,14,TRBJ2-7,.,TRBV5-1,TGCGCCAGCAGCTTCGGAGGACAGGGGTACGAGCAGTACTTC,CASSFGGQGYEQYF
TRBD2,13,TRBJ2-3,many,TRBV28,TGTGCCAGCACTCGGGGAGGGACAGATACGCAGTATTTT,CASTRGGTDTQYF
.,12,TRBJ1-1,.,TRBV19,TGTGCCAGTAGTATGGGGCAGTCCGAAGCTTTCTTT,CASSMGQSEAFF
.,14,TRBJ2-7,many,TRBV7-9,TGTGCCAGCAGCTCTGGTTGGACATCCTACGAGCAGTACTTC,CASSSGWTSYEQYF
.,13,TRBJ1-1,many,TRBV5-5,TGTGCCAGCAGCTTGGAGGTCGAACAGATATATTTCTTT,CASSLEVEQIYFF
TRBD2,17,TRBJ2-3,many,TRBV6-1,TGTGCCAGCACCAAAGAAAGACTAGCGGGGGCCGAAGATACGCAGTATTTT,CASTKERLAGAEDTQYF
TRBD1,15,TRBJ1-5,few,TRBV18,TGTGCCAGCTCACCACCGAACAGGGGAGGTCAGCCCCAGCATTTT,CASSPPNRGGQPQHF
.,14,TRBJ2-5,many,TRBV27,TGTGCCAGCAGTTTAGTAGGGACGGGAGAGACCCAGTACTTC,CASSLVGTGETQYF
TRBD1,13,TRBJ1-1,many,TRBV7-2,TGTGCCAGCAGCCGGACAGGGTACACTGAAGCTTTCTTT,CASSRTGYTEAFF
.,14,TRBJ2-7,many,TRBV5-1,TGCGCCAGCAGCAGAACGGGTCCTACCTACGAGCAGTACTTC,CASSRTGPTYEQYF
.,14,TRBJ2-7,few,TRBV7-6,TGTGCCAGCAGCTTTGGCCCTGGGGGGGCCGAGCAGTACTTC,CASSFGPGGAEQYF
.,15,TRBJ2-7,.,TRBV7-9,TGTGCCAGCAGCTCCGACAGCCCACTCCTACGCGAGCAGTACTTC,CASSSDSPLLREQYF
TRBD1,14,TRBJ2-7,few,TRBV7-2,TGTGCCAGCAGCACCTCGACAGGGCCCTACGGGCAGTACTTC,CASSTSTGPYGQYF
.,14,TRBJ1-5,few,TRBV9,TGTGCCAGCAGCGTAGGCGGGGTATATCAGCCCCAGCATTTT,CASSVGGVYQPQHF
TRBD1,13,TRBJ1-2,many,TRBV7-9,TGCGCCAGCAGCTTGGGACAGAACTATGGCTACACCTTC,CASSLGQNYGYTF
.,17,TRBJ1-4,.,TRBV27,TGTGCCAGCAGTAACGAACCCGGACGGACAGTTAGGGAAAAACTGTTTTTT,CASSNEPGRTVREKLFF
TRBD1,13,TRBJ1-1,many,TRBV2,TGTGCCAGCGTGGGACAGGCGAACACTGAAGCTTTCTTT,CASVGQANTEAFF
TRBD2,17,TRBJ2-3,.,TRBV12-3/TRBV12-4,TGTGCCAGCAGTGAACTAGCGGGGGGCGGAAGCACAGATACGCAGTATTTT,CASSELAGGGSTDTQYF
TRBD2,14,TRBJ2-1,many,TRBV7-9,TGTGCCAGCAGCCCTAGCGGGGGGGCCGGTGAGCAGTTCTTC,CASSPSGGAGEQFF
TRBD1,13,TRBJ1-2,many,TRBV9,TGTGCCAGCAGCGCCGACAGGGTCAGCGGCTACACCTTC,CASSADRVSGYTF
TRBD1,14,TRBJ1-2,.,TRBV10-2,TGCGCCAGCAGGAACTCCCGGGACAGTAAAGGCTACGCCTTC,CASRNSRDSKGYAF
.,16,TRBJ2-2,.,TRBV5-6,TGTGCCAGCAGCTTCCGGGGGTACTCGAACACCGGGGAGCTGTTTTTT,CASSFRGYSNTGELFF
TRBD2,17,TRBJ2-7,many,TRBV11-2,TGTGCCAGCAGCTTACCGACTAGCGGGGGCCCTGAGGGGGGGCAGTACTTC,CASSLPTSGGPEGGQYF